Described below is a single T cell receptor beta chain sequence and its context. This sample is drawn from a study of blood T cell repertoires in COVID-19. At the level of the study: Donors in the United States, Italy and Spain gave samples during acute or convalescent COVID-19. Nucleic acid was either cDNA or gDNA, and it came from T cells, B-cell-depleted T cells, or PBMCs.

This CDR3 is 17 amino acids long. Method: immunoSEQ multiplex PCR; TCRdb's copy keeps in-frame clones and lacks some. This sample carries roughly 360,000 clones, more than 75% of them seen once, and the ten largest clones take over 0.95%. What was sequenced was peripheral blood. The rearrangement joins TRBV12-2 to TRBJ1-1; TRBD1 is the table's D call and was not checked against the DNA. TRBV12-2 is a pseudogene segment. This TCR derives from a human donor with acute or convalescent COVID-19. The donor label of this sample is uncertain. CDR3 region: CASRIGLQGVVNTEAFF. In nucleotides, the CDR3 is TGTGCAAGTCGTATCGGACTCCAGGGGGTCGTGAACACTGAAGCTTTCTTT.